The following is a TCR beta chain sequence with its context. This clonotype was observed many times. The antigen this receptor binds is unknown. Base-call qualities are not available, and no considerably larger clone is one nucleotide away. Libraries were made using 5' RACE. Sequencing was performed on an Illumina HiSeq 2500. A second about 7 to 12 cycle PCR used a sample-barcoded 5' primer and a J-beta primer mix. A unique molecular identifier was introduced onto each TCR beta cDNA molecule by a template-switch 5' adaptor carrying 12 random nucleotides. Each sample yielded at least 3 million CDR3-containing paired-end reads. All of the RNA was converted into first-strand cDNA using the Mint cDNA synthesis kit, with a TRBC-specific oligonucleotide serving as the primer. Following uracil-DNA glycosylase treatment, a first 18-cycle PCR with universal primers M1SS and BC2_uni_R was performed on all cDNA. The paper's data handling went like this. Normalization of each sample was performed by random selection of 1 million high-quality reads, each carrying a distinct molecular identifier. Instead of being binned into consensus sequences, reads that shared molecular identifiers were thrown out. CDR3 identification, clonotype clustering and error correction used MiTCR with a Q25 quality threshold and the strictest error-elimination algorithm. A nonparametric unseen species model with Euler transformation was used to estimate lower-bound total TCR beta diversity. TCRdb reran the public reads through fastp at Q25 and MiXCR, keeping productive beta chains. Entries are consolidated by CDR3 protein sequence, retaining the most common genes and DNA. In this record, the V and J calls reflect TCRdb's handling and not the investigators' own analysis. Present in this sample are about 1.7 million distinct CDR3 sequences, 28% of which were seen just once. Over 7% of the sample rests with the top ten.

Systemically healthy Caucasian individuals from Russia, 35 to 50 in total and aged roughly 6 to 95 years, were included as donors. Each donor gave around 9.5 milliliters of peripheral blood, collected into EDTA-treated Vacutainer tubes. Ficoll-Paque density-gradient centrifugation was used to isolate PBMCs, with at least 7 million obtained per sample. Total RNA was extracted from PBMCs with Trizol reagent, with at least 6 micrograms obtained per sample. For every donor, an aliquot of PBMCs went through flow cytometry to measure the percentages of naive CD45RAhigh/CD27high T cells. The sample comes from a study of blood T cells in healthy people across ages (dated by TCRdb to about 2015). Turning to the overall study: Template switching captured roughly one uniquely barcoded TCR beta cDNA molecule per two T cells in model experiments. Four age groups were formed from the donors: young (average approximately 15 years), middle-aged (just under 40), aged (roughly 59) and long-lived (approximately 80). To avoid experimental bias, donors of different ages were spread randomly across the sequencing lanes. The study measured age-related changes in TCR beta repertoire diversity using deep sequencing normalized with unique cDNA molecular identifiers. For two donors (one aged 18 to 30 and one aged 80 or older), the study analyzed two additional independent replicas of 1 million unique cDNA reads from the same blood draw.

Beyond this particular receptor, the publication reports: Total diversity estimates from one million sequenced T cells were considered lower bounds and underestimates. Since profiling was done on bulk unsorted PBMCs, naive and antigen-experienced compartments could not be conclusively compared. Observed TCR beta diversity per million T cells fell roughly linearly with age, and a significant reduction was already apparent by age about 38. Compared with the aged group, the long-lived group had more naive CD4+ T cells, fewer expanded clones and increased TCR diversity, suggesting age selection. Because donor CMV infection status was unknown, age-related changes in expanded clonotypes were potentially confounded. Observed TCR beta diversity correlated strongly with the percentage of naive T cells measured by flow cytometry.

According to the germline V gene, CDR1 reads SQVTM and CDR2 reads ANQGSEA. Ends trimmed: V by 2 bases, J by 4 bases; bases unmatched to a gene: 5. The CDR3 sequence holds 15 residues, the cysteine and phenylalanine included. Just CDR3 DNA is preserved here, 45 bases in frame from base 1. The clonotype originates from a woman in her twenties or thirties in good health. The sample taken for sequencing was blood. In this chain, TRBV29-1 is recombined with TRBJ2-1, and TRBD2 matches 10 of the central bases. The CDR3 reads CSVEPGTSVYNEQFF. The DNA reads as follows: TGCAGCGTTGAACCCGGGACTAGCGTATACAATGAGCAGTTCTTC.